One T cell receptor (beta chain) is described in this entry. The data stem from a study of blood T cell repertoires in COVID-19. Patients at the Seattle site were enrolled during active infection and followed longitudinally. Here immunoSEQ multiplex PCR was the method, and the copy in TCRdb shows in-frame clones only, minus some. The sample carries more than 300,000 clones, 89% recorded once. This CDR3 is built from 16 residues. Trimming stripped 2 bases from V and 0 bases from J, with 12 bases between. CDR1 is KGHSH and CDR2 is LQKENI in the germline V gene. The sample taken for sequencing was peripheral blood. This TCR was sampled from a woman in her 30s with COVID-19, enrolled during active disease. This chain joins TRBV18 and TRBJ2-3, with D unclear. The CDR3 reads CASSPEQFPSTDTQYF. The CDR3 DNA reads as TGTGCCAGCTCACCAGAACAGTTCCCTAGCACAGATACGCAGTATTTT. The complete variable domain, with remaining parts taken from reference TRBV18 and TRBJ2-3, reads NAGVMQNPRHLVRRRGQEARLRCSPMKGHSHVYWYRQLPEEGLKFMVYLQKENIIDESGMPKERFSAEFPKEGPSILRIQQVVRGDSAAYFCASSPEQFPSTDTQYFGPGTRLTVL.